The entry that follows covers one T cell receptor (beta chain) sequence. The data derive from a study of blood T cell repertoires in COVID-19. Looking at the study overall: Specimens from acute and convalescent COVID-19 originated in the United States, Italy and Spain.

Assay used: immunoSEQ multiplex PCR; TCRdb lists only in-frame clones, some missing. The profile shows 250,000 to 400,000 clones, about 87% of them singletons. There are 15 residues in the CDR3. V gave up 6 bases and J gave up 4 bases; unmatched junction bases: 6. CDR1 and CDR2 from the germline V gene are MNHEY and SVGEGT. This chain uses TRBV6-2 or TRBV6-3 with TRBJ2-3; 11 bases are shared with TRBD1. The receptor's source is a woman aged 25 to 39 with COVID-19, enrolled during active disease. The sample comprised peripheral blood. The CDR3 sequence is CASSLGTGGPDTQYF. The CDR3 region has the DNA TGTGCCAGCAGCCTTGGGACAGGGGGACCAGATACGCAGTATTTT.